In this sample, the clone carrying this T cell receptor (beta chain) turned up many times. What it recognizes is unknown. This sample was included in a study of CD8 T cells in ankylosing spondylitis. Study outcomes and limitations: Disease-linked clones were found to be CD8+ and relatively rare in peripheral blood. Blood from ankylosing spondylitis patients appeared to carry a characteristic roughly 8-variant TCR beta motif. From matched ankylosing spondylitis synovial fluid, disease-linked clones were reportedly recovered at significantly enriched levels. Reactive arthritis synovial fluid and blood were previously reported to contain some motif variants.

Making use of molecular barcodes, quantitative 5'-RACE generated TCR beta libraries. TCRdb re-analysed the 5' RACE reads in MiXCR, keeping a single row per CDR3 protein. The sample carries about 220,000 distinct CDR3 sequences, just under 7.5% recorded once. CDR1 is MGHRA and CDR2 is YSYEKL in the germline V gene. The length of the CDR3 is 14 residues. The V gene end was trimmed by 3 bases and the J gene end by 5 bases; junction bases not matched to a gene: 4. The rearrangement joins TRBV4-1 to TRBJ1-1, with 9 bases that match TRBD1. The receptor's source is a male donor with ankylosing spondylitis. Sequencing used blood, either unsorted or a sorted T cell fraction (not recorded which). The chain's CDR3 is CASSHGQGLTEAFF. In DNA, the CDR3 is TGCGCCAGCAGCCACGGACAGGGGTTAACTGAAGCTTTCTTT.